The 20 T cell receptor beta chains listed next were all sequenced from one sample in a study of blood T cell repertoires in COVID-19. The table came from immunoSEQ multiplex PCR; TCRdb's copy has only in-frame clones and leaves some out. The sample consists of 68,000 or so clones, 82% of them appearing once. Material: peripheral blood. All receptors come from a human donor in a cohort sampled during active COVID-19.

This clone was found a few times. V is TRBV7-9 and J is TRBJ1-4, with a tentative D call TRBD1 (5 bases). Germline-derived CDR1 and CDR2 are SEHNR and FQNEAQ (reference sequence). The CDR3 runs 13 residues. Trimming took 1 base from V and 7 from J, leaving 7 bases between them. CDR3 region: CASSLVTVEKLFF. The CDR3, as DNA: TGTGCCAGCAGCTTAGTGACAGTTGAAAAACTGTTTTTT.

This chain connects TRBV6-6 to TRBJ2-4, with TRBD1 identical over 9 bases. The V and J ends lost 6 bases and 6 bases, in that order; junction bases with no gene match: 12. The CDR3 has 16 amino acids. Germline CDR1 is MNHNY and CDR2 is SVGAGI (reference sequence). CDR3 nucleotides: TGTGCCAGCAGAAACTCCGGGACAGGGAGCGGAAACATTCAGTACTTC. Its translation: CASRNSGTGSGNIQYF.

CDR3 sequence (DNA): TGTGCCAGCAGCCGGCTACAGAAGACCCAGTACTTC. Translated: CASSRLQKTQYF. The chain is built from TRBV12-3 or TRBV12-4 and TRBJ2-5; D unclear. The V end lost 6 bases, the J end lost 6 bases, and 11 bases lay between the germline ends. This CDR3 is 12 amino acids long.

The chain couples TRBV6-2 or TRBV6-3 to TRBJ1-6; 7 nucleotides match TRBD1. Germline V gene data show CDR1 as MNHEY and CDR2 as SVGEGT. The CDR3 sequence is 14 residues long. V was clipped by 7 bases and J by 6 bases; unmatched bases: 6. The CDR3, as DNA: TGTGCCAGCAACCCCGGGACAGTTAATTCACCCCTCCACTTT. Translation: CASNPGTVNSPLHF.

This rearrangement joins TRBV2 to TRBJ1-2; a possible D gene is TRBD1 (6 bases). The CDR3 runs to 13 residues. Trimming took 1 base from V and 8 from J, leaving 11 bases between them. Germline CDR1 is SNHLY and CDR2 is FYNNEI. CDR3 residues: CASSEETGSGYTF. As DNA, the CDR3 is TGTGCCAGCAGTGAAGAGACAGGCAGCGGCTACACCTTC.

The chain employs TRBV6-6 and TRBJ1-2; TRBD1 is a possible D gene (6 bases). V was shortened by 6 bases and J by 5 bases, with 19 bases between the two germline ends. The CDR3 is made up of 15 amino acids. Germline V gene lookup returns CDR1 MNHNY and CDR2 SVGAGI (reference sequence). CDR3 residues: CASSPGAEFRYGYTF. The CDR3 DNA reads TGTGCCAGCAGCCCAGGGGCGGAATTCCGGTATGGCTACACCTTC.

The V gene is TRBV11-3, the J gene TRBJ2-1; D unresolved. Germline CDR1 is SGHNT and CDR2 is YENEEA. The V and J ends lost 0 bases and 8 bases respectively, with 5 bases between them. The CDR3 sequence is 12 residues long. The CDR3, as DNA: TGTGCCAGCAGCTTAGATGGAGATGAGCAGTTCTTC. It codes for CASSLDGDEQFF.

The V call is TRBV19, the J call TRBJ1-2; perhaps TRBD1 as D (5 bases). V dropped 2 bases and J dropped 6 bases, with 10 bases sitting between them. The germline V gene has CDR1 LNHDA and CDR2 SQIVND (reference sequence). The CDR3 runs to 13 residues. CDR3 in amino acids: CASSIKGSNGYTF. CDR3 coding DNA: TGTGCCAGTAGTATAAAGGGGTCGAATGGCTACACCTTC.

This clone was recorded once. The CDR3 spells CASSGIRTGLLHF. CDR3 DNA: TGTGCCAGCAGCGGCATAAGGACAGGACTCCTCCACTTT. This chain links TRBV7-2 with TRBJ1-6; TRBD1 matches 7 bases. Per the germline V gene, CDR1 is SGHTA and CDR2 is FQGNSA. CDR3 length: 13 residues. The V gene end was trimmed by 5 bases and the J gene end by 15 bases; junction bases not matched to a gene: 10.

V is TRBV9 and J is TRBJ1-5, with 7 positions matching TRBD1. The CDR3 length is 16 residues. Germline-derived CDR1 and CDR2 are SGDLS and YYNGEE. With 3 bases clipped from V and 0 bases from J, the junction kept 6 bases outside the gene matches. This CDR3 reads CASSDGTAHSNQPQHF. The DNA for the CDR3 is TGTGCCAGCAGCGACGGGACAGCTCATAGCAATCAGCCCCAGCATTTT. The whole variable domain, filled in from reference TRBV9 and TRBJ1-5, reads DSGVTQTPKHLITATGQRVTLRCSPRSGDLSVYWYQQSLDQGLQFLIQYYNGEERAKGNILERFSAQQFPDLHSELNLSSLELGDSALYFCASSDGTAHSNQPQHFGDGTRLSIL.

This sequence joins TRBV11-3 and TRBJ1-2, with D possibly matching TRBD1 (6 bases). CDR1 and CDR2 (germline): SGHNT, YENEEA. The V and J ends lost 5 bases and 8 bases respectively, with 12 bases between them. The CDR3 is made up of 12 amino acids. The CDR3 spells CASSPTGNGYTF. CDR3 bases: TGTGCCAGCAGCCCTACAGGGAACGGCTACACCTTC.

J is TRBJ2-2 and V is TRBV19; 10 bases map to TRBD1. The germline CDR1 and CDR2 sequences are LNHDA and SQIVND (reference sequence). The CDR3 length is 16 residues. Losses at the gene ends were 3 bases for V and 6 bases for J; bases not matched to a gene: 7. The CDR3 region has the DNA TGTGCCAGTAGTATCAATAGACAGGGGGCTGCCGGGGAGCTGTTTTTT. Amino acid sequence: CASSINRQGAAGELFF. Supplemented by reference TRBV19 and TRBJ2-2, the full variable domain reads DGGITQSPKYLFRKEGQNVTLSCEQNLNHDAMYWYRQDPGQGLRLIYYSQIVNDFQKGDIAEGYSVSREKKESFPLTVTSAQKNPTAFYLCASSINRQGAAGELFFGEGSRLTVL.

V and J are TRBV11-3 and TRBJ2-2; D uncertain. The CDR3 length is 15 residues. V was clipped by 5 bases and J by 2 bases, with 12 bases between them. In germline, CDR1 is SGHNT, CDR2 YENEEA. The CDR3 sequence is CASSPAWSNTGELFF. Written as DNA, the CDR3 is TGTGCCAGCAGCCCAGCCTGGAGTAACACCGGGGAGCTGTTTTTT.

The chain couples TRBV4-1 to TRBJ1-2; TRBD1 matches at 7 bases. CDR1 MGHRA and CDR2 YSYEKL come from the germline V gene. Trimming removed 1 base from V and 2 bases from J; junction bases left unmatched: 7. The CDR3 loop spans 16 amino acids. CDR3 sequence reads: CASSQVGTAINYGYTF. The CDR3 nucleotides read TGCGCCAGCAGCCAAGTGGGGACAGCGATAAACTATGGCTACACCTTC.

The J gene is TRBJ1-5, the V gene TRBV4-1; D is perhaps TRBD1 (5 bases). Germline values: CDR1 MGHRA, CDR2 YSYEKL. This CDR3 contains 16 residues. Trimming pared 3 bases from V and 8 bases from J, leaving 20 bases between. The CDR3 sequence: CASSQVPTEIREPQHF. The CDR3, as DNA: TGCGCCAGCAGCCAGGTACCGACAGAAATCCGTGAGCCCCAGCATTTT.

The gene calls are TRBV7-3 and TRBJ2-1, with unresolved D. Germline V CDR1 and CDR2: SGHTA, FQGTGA. The CDR3 extends over 13 amino acids. Trimming removed 2 bases from V and 3 bases from J, with 5 bases in between. The CDR3 DNA reads as TGTGCCAGCAGCTTACAGATCTACAATGAGCAGTTCTTC. Translated: CASSLQIYNEQFF.

The genes are TRBV11-2 and TRBJ2-3, with TRBD1 identical over 12 bases. CDR1 is SGHAT and CDR2 is FQNNGV in the germline V gene. This CDR3 is built from 17 residues. J lost 6 bases, V lost 0 bases, and 7 bases had no gene match. The CDR3 DNA follows: TGTGCCAGCAGCTTAGACGGGACAGGGGGCCCTCTTGATACGCAGTATTTT. Residues: CASSLDGTGGPLDTQYF.

The CDR3 sequence: CASSSGTGGEQYF. DNA for the CDR3: TGTGCCAGCAGCTCCGGGACAGGGGGCGAGCAGTACTTC. This rearrangement joins TRBV5-4 to TRBJ2-7; TRBD1 agrees at 11 bases. Germline values: CDR1 SGHNT, CDR2 YYREEE (reference sequence). J was trimmed by 6 bases and V by 3 bases; bases with no gene match: 2. The length of the CDR3 is 13 residues.

The chain links TRBV11-2 to TRBJ1-5; D is unresolved. Looked up from germline, CDR1 is SGHAT and CDR2 is FQNNGV. Trimming left V 6 bases short and J 4 bases short, with 10 bases between. This CDR3 is 13 amino acids long. The CDR3 sequence is CASSFQENQPQHF. Written as DNA, the CDR3 is TGTGCCAGCAGTTTCCAGGAAAATCAGCCCCAGCATTTT. Complete variable domain (other parts from reference TRBV11-2 and TRBJ1-5): EAGVAQSPRYKIIEKRQSVAFWCNPISGHATLYWYQQILGQGPKLLIQFQNNGVVDDSQLPKDRFSAERLKGVDSTLKIQPAKLEDSAVYLCASSFQENQPQHFGDGTRLSIL.

The chain joins TRBV9 to TRBJ2-3, with TRBD2 matching 11 bases. The CDR3 runs to 18 residues. CDR1 and CDR2 (germline): SGDLS, YYNGEE. J gave up 3 bases and V 4 bases, and 13 bases lay outside the gene matches. The CDR3, as DNA: TGTGCCAGCAGCCCTTTAAGGGCTACTAGCGGGGGAACAGATACGCAGTATTTT. Residues: CASSPLRATSGGTDTQYF.